These 13 T cell receptor beta chains were all obtained from the same sample, sequenced in a study of T-cell reconstitution after alpha-beta-depleted transplantation in children. For TCRbeta, the library was prepared with unique molecular identifiers. MiXCR, run by TCRdb on the PCR reads, gives a single entry per CDR3 protein. This sample has around 440,000 distinct CDR3 sequences, with roughly a tenth found just once. Sequences were derived from PBMCs, sampled before TCRalphabeta/CD19-depleted stem cell transplant. These receptors came from a child under 10 years old with inherited bone marrow failure, due to receive a stem cell transplant.

This clonotype has a handful of counts. V usage is TRBV7-6 and J usage is TRBJ2-7, with D maybe TRBD2 (6 bases). This CDR3 region has 12 residues. V was pared by 5 bases and J by 8 bases, with 13 bases between. Germline lookup yields CDR1 SGHVS and CDR2 FNYEAQ. Here the CDR3 reads CASSQTRGKQYF. The CDR3 DNA is TGTGCCAGCAGCCAAACGCGGGGAAAGCAGTACTTC. The full variable domain, rest sourced from reference TRBV7-6 and TRBJ2-7, is GAGVSQSPRYKVTKRGQDVALRCDPISGHVSLYWYRQALGQGPEFLTYFNYEAQQDKSGLPNDRFSAERPEGSISTLTIQRTEQRDSAMYRCASSQTRGKQYFGPGTRLTVT.

This clonotype occurred many times. This chain uses TRBV20-1 with TRBJ1-2; no clear D. V was pared by 5 bases and J by 4 bases, with 5 bases between. The CDR3 length is 10 residues. Germline CDR1 and CDR2: DFQATT and SNEGSKA (reference sequence). The chain's CDR3 is CSALGYGYTF. CDR3 bases: TGCAGTGCTCTCGGCTATGGCTACACCTTC.

This clonotype was counted many times. CDR3 amino acids: CASSLGARTSGRLLEQYF. The CDR3 nucleotides are TGCGCCAGCAGCTTGGGGGCTCGGACTAGCGGGAGATTGCTCGAGCAGTACTTC. V is TRBV5-1 and J is TRBJ2-7, with TRBD2 matching over 13 bases. The CDR3 consists of 18 residues. V lost 0 bases to trimming and J lost 6 bases; unmatched junction nucleotides: 12. Germline-derived CDR1 and CDR2 are SGHRS and YFSETQ.

This clonotype was counted a few times. The V gene is TRBV7-2, the J gene TRBJ2-3; D is unresolved. The CDR3 covers 11 residues. Trimming stripped 7 bases from V and 4 bases from J, with 6 bases between. Germline CDR1 SGHTA, CDR2 FQGNSA. Here the CDR3 reads CASTQADTQYF. CDR3 DNA sequence: TGTGCCAGCACCCAAGCAGATACGCAGTATTTT.

This clonotype was seen only a few times. The V call is TRBV4-2, the J call TRBJ1-5; weak D call: TRBD1 (5 bases). The CDR3 has 13 residues. The germline V and J ends were trimmed by 0 bases and 7 bases, with 7 bases remaining between them. From germline, CDR1 is LGHNA and CDR2 YNFKEQ. The CDR3 DNA reads as TGTGCCAGCAGCCAAGATCAGGGACAGCCCCAGCATTTT. This gives the protein CASSQDQGQPQHF.

The chain joins TRBV12-3 or TRBV12-4 to TRBJ2-2; 11 bases are shared with TRBD2. CDR3 size: 18 residues. Trimming removed 1 base from V and 4 bases from J; junction bases left unmatched: 8. The DNA for the CDR3 is TGTGCCAGCAGTTTAGGGGGGACTAGCGGTTCATTCACCGGGGAGCTGTTTTTT. As protein: CASSLGGTSGSFTGELFF.

Note on this clonotype: Germline is not matched at one junction end, which may reflect a read error. The V gene is TRBV19, the J gene TRBJ2-1; D possibly uses TRBD1 or TRBD2 (6 bases each). This CDR3 has 15 amino acids. Germline V lookup: CDR1 LNHDA, CDR2 SQIVND (reference sequence). As DNA, the CDR3 is TGTGCCAGTAGCCTGATGGGGGGCGCATACAATGACCAGTTCTTC. This translates into CASSLMGGAYNDQFF.

The CDR3 bases are TGTGCCAGCAGCAGGGGGGGGGGTAGAAGCAATGAGCAGTTCTTC. Translated: CASSRGGGRSNEQFF. The J gene is TRBJ2-1, the V gene TRBV28; the D gene could be TRBD1 or TRBD2 (7 bases each). Germline V gene data show CDR1 as MDHEN and CDR2 as SYDVKM. The CDR3 sequence is 15 residues long. The V gene lost 6 bases and the J gene lost 6 bases, with 18 bases spanning the gap.

This clonotype has at least ten counts. This chain connects TRBV5-1 to TRBJ1-1, with unresolved D. The CDR3 spans 13 residues. The germline gives CDR1 SGHRS, CDR2 YFSETQ. Trimming removed 1 base from V and 7 bases from J, with 11 bases in between. CDR3 in amino acids: CASSLSPEGEAFF. CDR3 coding DNA: TGCGCCAGCAGCTTGTCCCCCGAGGGTGAAGCTTTCTTT.

The chain couples TRBV14 to TRBJ2-1; either TRBD1 or TRBD2 may supply D (5 bases each). Trimming took off 4 bases at V and 2 bases at J, with 12 bases between the two ends. Germline CDR1 is SGHDN and CDR2 is FVKESK. The length of the CDR3 is 15 residues. CDR3 loop: CASSRPGAPYNEQFF. CDR3 in DNA: TGTGCCAGCAGCCGCCCCGGGGCCCCCTACAATGAGCAGTTCTTC.

The sample holds many counts of this clonotype. The rearrangement uses TRBV11-2 and TRBJ1-4; a possible D gene is TRBD1 (6 bases). The CDR3 covers 16 residues. The germline V and J ends were trimmed by 5 bases and 3 bases, with 16 bases remaining between them. Germline loops: CDR1 SGHAT, CDR2 FQNNGV. CDR3 region: CASSVTGFIANEKLFF. For the CDR3, the DNA is TGTGCCAGCAGCGTTACAGGGTTCATCGCTAATGAAAAACTGTTTTTT.

This clonotype was counted a few times. This chain connects TRBV4-3 to TRBJ2-3; the match to TRBD1 covers 7 bases. Germline loops: CDR1 LGHNA, CDR2 YSLEER. The V segment lost 4 bases and the J segment 0 bases; nucleotides outside the gene matches: 4. This CDR3 spans 15 amino acids. CDR3 nucleotides: TGCGCCAGCAGCCCACAGGGGCCGAGCACAGATACGCAGTATTTT. Translated: CASSPQGPSTDTQYF.

This clonotype was seen many times. The chain couples TRBV7-9 to TRBJ2-7; maybe TRBD1 (5 bases). CDR1 is SEHNR, CDR2 FQNEAQ, per germline (reference sequence). Trimming took off 4 bases at V and 1 base at J, with 8 bases between the two ends. This CDR3 region has 13 residues. The DNA for the CDR3 is TGTGCCAGCAGCTCGACAGAGTCCTACGAGCAGTACTTC. As protein: CASSSTESYEQYF. Filled out from reference TRBV7-9 and TRBJ2-7, the complete variable domain reads DTGVSQNPRHKITKRGQNVTFRCDPISEHNRLYWYRQTLGQGPEFLTYFQNEAQLEKSRLLSDRFSAERPKGSFSTLEIQRTEQGDSAMYLCASSSTESYEQYFGPGTRLTVT.